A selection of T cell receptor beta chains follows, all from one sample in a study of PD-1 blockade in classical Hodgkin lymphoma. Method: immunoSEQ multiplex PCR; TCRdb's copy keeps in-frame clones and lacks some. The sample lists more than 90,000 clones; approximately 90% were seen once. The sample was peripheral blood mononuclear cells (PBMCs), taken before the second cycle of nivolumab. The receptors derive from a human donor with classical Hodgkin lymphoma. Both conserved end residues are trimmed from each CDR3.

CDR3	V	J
ASSNVGDRYYNEQF	TRBV19	TRBJ2-1
ASSSQGGGAYEQY	TRBV7-2	TRBJ2-7
ASTREGGLNTGELF	TRBV6-6	TRBJ2-2
ASSLDRTVNEKLF	TRBV7-8	TRBJ1-4
ASGGLAGVETQY	TRBV5-1	TRBJ2-5
ASSLGLSGNWGNEQF	TRBV11-2	TRBJ2-1
AWARWIYGYT	TRBV30	TRBJ1-2
ASSLEWAGDGYT	TRBV5-1	TRBJ1-2
ASSMVFGSGDNEQF	TRBV19	TRBJ2-1
ASSLGASSSYEQY	TRBV5-4	TRBJ2-7
ASSEQGGNQPQH	TRBV10-2	TRBJ1-5
ASSYFRTENYGYT	TRBV6-5	TRBJ1-2
ASSSQGSANYGYT	TRBV6-5	TRBJ1-2
ASSLDRRTQY	TRBV13	TRBJ2-4
ASSSRATGANSPLH	TRBV6-6	TRBJ1-6
ASSFGSEGQPQH	TRBV11-1	TRBJ1-5
ASSSAGFKNIQY	TRBV6-5	TRBJ2-4
AWSLGGSGQPQH	TRBV30	TRBJ1-5
ASSGVRSNEQF	TRBV2	TRBJ2-1
ASSATSAGVFNEKLF	TRBV9	TRBJ1-4
ASTGGKATNEKLF	TRBV5-1	TRBJ1-4
ASIWGTQPQH	TRBV5-1	TRBJ1-5
ASSPPGRPETQY	TRBV11-3	TRBJ2-5
ASSVPGKGYT	TRBV28	TRBJ1-2
ASSLTGMGDQPQH	TRBV7-9	TRBJ1-5
SANEGQGIYGYT	TRBV29-1	TRBJ1-2
ASSGETAAYNEQF	TRBV5-4	TRBJ2-1
ASSIRDVQPQH	TRBV6-6	TRBJ1-5
ASSFRVNTEAF	TRBV28	TRBJ1-1
ASRESYLENTIY	TRBV9	TRBJ1-3
ASSQGLAPQY	TRBV19	TRBJ2-3
AISESDGRGPQH	TRBV10-3	TRBJ1-5
ASSATVNSPLH	TRBV9	TRBJ1-6
ASSLDQGLNQPQH	TRBV5-6	TRBJ1-5
ASSYSGWYEQY	TRBV6-6	TRBJ2-7
ASSLGGDTGELF	TRBV28	TRBJ2-2
ASRDSAFSTDTQY	TRBV6-6	TRBJ2-3